This record covers a single T cell receptor (beta chain). This specimen comes from a study of cytomegalovirus exposure and HLA in healthy donors. The data were produced by immunoSEQ multiplex PCR, yet TCRdb's version contains in-frame clones alone and is incomplete. The table shows approximately 300,000 clones, with roughly 89% occurring only once. The CDR3 spans 15 residues. Germline assignment: CDR1 MDHEN and CDR2 SYDVKM. The V end was cut by 1 base, the J end by 4 bases, with 11 bases between. The clonotype was recovered from a young woman in good health and CMV-seronegative. Material: PBMCs. The rearrangement uses TRBV28 and TRBJ2-1; D is perhaps TRBD1 (6 bases). In DNA, the CDR3 is TGTGCCAGCAGTTTATTGGACAGACCTTACAATGAGCAGTTCTTC. This gives the protein CASSLLDRPYNEQFF.